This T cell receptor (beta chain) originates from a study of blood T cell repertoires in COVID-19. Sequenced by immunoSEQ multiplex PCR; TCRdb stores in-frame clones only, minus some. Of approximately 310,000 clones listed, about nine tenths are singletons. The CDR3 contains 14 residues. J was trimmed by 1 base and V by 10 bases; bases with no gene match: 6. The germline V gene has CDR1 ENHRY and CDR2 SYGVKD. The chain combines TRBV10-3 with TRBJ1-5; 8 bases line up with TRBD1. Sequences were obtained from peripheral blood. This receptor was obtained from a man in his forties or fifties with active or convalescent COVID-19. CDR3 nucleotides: TGTGCCACCGGACAGGGTGGGAGCAATCAGCCCCAGCATTTT. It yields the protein CATGQGGSNQPQHF.